This entry concerns a single T cell receptor (beta chain). Sequencing of TCR beta was performed on blood CD8+ and CD4+ T cells. FACS was used to enrich TEMRA cells, whereas the CD8+ and CD4+ T cells were obtained by negative isolation. After extraction with the RNeasy kit, roughly 0.45 to 1 ug of the RNA was reverse transcribed using random hexamers. Multiplex PCR with immunoSEQ amplified the TCR beta CDR3 across 54 Vbeta and 13 Jbeta. A single record per CDR3 protein comes from TCRdb applying MiXCR to the immunoSEQ multiplex PCR reads. The data hold 160,000 or so distinct CDR3 sequences, with 94% observed a single time. This CDR3 spans 13 amino acids. The germline V gene encodes CDR1 KGHSH and CDR2 LQKENI. The ends were cut back, 8 bases at V and 4 bases at J, with 12 bases in the middle. This specimen comes from a study of CD8 T cells in Susac syndrome.

The chain has TRBV18 and TRBJ1-3; D is perhaps TRBD1 (6 bases). The TCR originated in a human donor with multiple sclerosis. Sequencing used CD4+ T cells from PBMCs. The CDR3 reads CASGTGTGNTIYF. CDR3 bases: TGTGCCAGCGGAACAGGGACCGGAAACACCATATATTTT.